This T cell receptor beta chain was captured in a study of early stage breast cancer tumors. In the study overall: Among some 12 ER+/PR+/HER2- tumors, eight were ductal, four lobular. Samples were sequenced at about 9.9-fold average coverage.

Assay: immunoSEQ multiplex PCR; the TCRdb copy retains only in-frame clones and omits some. The table has roughly 58,000 clones, 75% to 95% seen once. Study results and caveats: Compared with adjacent normal breast tissue, tumors showed about 2.3-fold greater T cell density and higher clonality. Functional markers like CD4, CD8 and FOXP3 were missed in bulk sequencing.

Germline loops: CDR1 MDHEN, CDR2 SYDVKM. V gave up 7 bases and J gave up 6 bases; unmatched junction bases: 9. CDR3 length equals 15 residues. Details on this clone: Antigen specificity is unknown.

The sample was blood. J is TRBJ1-6 and V is TRBV28, with 7 bases lining up with TRBD1. The TCR originated in a person aged 70 to 85 with breast cancer. In nucleotides, the CDR3 is TGTGCCAGCACTAGCACCGGGACAGTTAATTCACCCCTCCACTTT. The encoded protein is CASTSTGTVNSPLHF. The variable domain in full, completed from reference TRBV28 and TRBJ1-6, reads DVKVTQSSRYLVKRTGEKVFLECVQDMDHENMFWYRQDPGLGLRLIYFSYDVKMKEKGDIPEGYSVSREKKERFSLILESASTNQTSMYLCASTSTGTVNSPLHFGNGTRLTVT.